This TCR beta chain comes out of a study of a mutant IDH1 vaccine in newly diagnosed glioma (dated by TCRdb to the early 2020s). Some background on the complete study: Patients received eight vaccinations in weeks 1, 3, 5, 7, 11, 15, 19 and 23, corresponding to visits V03 through V10. Vaccination began 4-6 weeks after radiotherapy alone, or alongside temozolomide cycles in the chemotherapy-containing groups. The approximately 30 treated patients were approximately 62% male and about 38% female, with a mean age of about 38 years. Longitudinal TCRB deep sequencing was done for 25 treated patients, wherever samples were available for exploratory analyses. Before enrollment, most patients had been given radiochemotherapy with temozolomide as standard therapy, while the rest had received either radiotherapy alone or temozolomide alone. Peripheral blood was drawn at six visits: V03 (baseline), V05, V07, V10, V12 and V13. Study-level results and caveats: The authors noted that analyses of patient blood samples could not be reproduced because of sample limitations. Pseudoprogression appeared unrelated to alterations in the top peripheral T cell clonotypes detected by TCRB sequencing. Selection of PBMC samples for TCRB deep sequencing was based on availability. Immune responses induced by the vaccine were seen in roughly 92% of patients across multiple MHC alleles.

Turning to this clone: The target of this receptor is not known. No base quality values were provided; no much bigger clone lies one nucleotide off.

In light of the paper, this sample's time point label describes: week 23, last vaccination. Each vaccine dose was 300 ug of a 20-mer mutant IDH1 peptide in Montanide, given subcutaneously with topical imiquimod. All donors had newly diagnosed IDH1-mutant astrocytomas of WHO grade 3 or 4 that showed loss of nuclear ATRX. The samples were drawn from NOA16, a multicentre, single-arm, open-label phase I trial in Germany that tested a mutant IDH1 peptide vaccine in humans for the first time. The DNeasy Blood and Tissue Kit was used to extract genomic DNA from EDTA blood for TCRB sequencing. Library preparation was by the immunoSEQ multiplex PCR assay. The hsTCRB Kit was used according to the manufacturer's protocol to amplify rearranged TCR beta chain sequences. An Illumina MiSeq was used to sequence the TCRB libraries. In the source study's methods: The kit vendor's proprietary platform handled demultiplexing, trimming and gene mapping. TCRdb stores this immuneACCESS table with in-frame sequences only. Part of the clones is absent; in the studies checked, under half of the shortfall reflects unresolved V genes, and no reason is known for the rest. D and trimming were read from the DNA, whereas the V and J calls and clone size are those reported in that table. For this sample there are tens of thousands of clones; more than 60% appear just once. The ten largest clonotypes hold around 5.8% of the sample.

Including cysteine and phenylalanine, the CDR3 has 14 amino acids. The DNA shown is the 42-base CDR3, in frame from base 1. Cut back by 5 bases and 1 base, the V and J ends lie 12 bases apart. CDR1 and CDR2 were assigned from the germline V gene as SGDLS and YYNGEE. This specimen was PBMCs, taken from a glioma patient whose treatment included an IDH1 peptide vaccine. The chain uses TRBV9 and TRBJ1-1, with no D gene named confidently. The clonotype was recovered from a woman in her forties with glioma. Some clones in this sample may be carry-over from other donors' samples. DNA sequence: TGTGCCAGCAGTCGACCCCACCAGAACACTGAAGCTTTCTTT. It is translated as CASSRPHQNTEAFF.